Listed here are 12 T cell receptor beta chains from one sample, sequenced in a study of Graves' ophthalmopathy and Graves' hyperthyroidism. RNA transcripts served as template for amplifying TCR beta CDR3 sequences. Scientists carried out first-round RT-PCR using HTBI primers and then a second-round multiplex PCR. TCRdb fed the multiplex PCR reads into MiXCR, producing one record per CDR3 protein. The top ten clones hold around 3.2% of a sample with about 400,000 distinct CDR3 sequences, roughly 21% of them seen once. Sequenced sample: peripheral blood. The source of these receptors is a woman aged 18-30 years with stable Graves' hyperthyroidism.

This clonotype showed up many times. The chain employs TRBV20-1 and TRBJ2-7, with 13 bases lining up with TRBD2. The CDR3 extends over 15 amino acids. V trimming: 0 bases; J trimming: 7 bases; junction bases outside the gene matches: 6. CDR1 and CDR2 (germline): DFQATT, SNEGSKA (reference sequence). CDR3 region: CSARDGGLAGREQYF. The CDR3, as DNA: TGCAGTGCTAGAGATGGGGGACTAGCGGGGAGGGAGCAGTACTTC.

This clonotype occurred a few times. The rearrangement joins TRBV2 to TRBJ1-5, with TRBD1 as a possible D gene (5 bases). This CDR3 has 14 residues. V dropped 4 bases and J dropped 4 bases, with 11 bases sitting between them. Germline loops: CDR1 SNHLY, CDR2 FYNNEI. CDR3 nucleotides: TGTGCCAGCAGTGTCCTAGGGGAGAATCAGCCCCAGCATTTT. Protein: CASSVLGENQPQHF.

The chain recombines TRBV20-1 with TRBJ1-2, with D unclear. Germline CDR1 and CDR2: DFQATT and SNEGSKA (reference sequence). The CDR3 loop spans 11 amino acids. The V gene lost 6 bases and the J gene lost 8 bases, with 13 bases spanning the gap. CDR3 in amino acids: CSARDGNGYTF. CDR3 coding DNA: TGCAGTGCCCGAGACGGGAACGGCTACACCTTC.

This clonotype was seen many times. The rearrangement joins TRBV10-3 to TRBJ2-5; D is uncertain. The CDR3 totals 14 residues. Per the germline V gene, CDR1 is ENHRY and CDR2 is SYGVKD. V lost 5 bases and J 1 base, leaving 11 bases between the germline ends. The CDR3 spells CAISLSTGQETQYF. The CDR3 nucleotides read TGTGCCATCAGTCTGTCGACCGGCCAAGAGACCCAGTACTTC.

This clonotype was counted ten times or more. The chain is built from TRBV11-3 and TRBJ2-7; TRBD2 matches at 11 bases. The CDR3 has 19 amino acids. Losses at the gene ends were 4 bases for V and 3 bases for J; bases not matched to a gene: 17. Germline V gene sequence: CDR1 SGHNT, CDR2 YENEEA. This CDR3 is CASSSRRKSIAGGRYEQYF. The DNA of the CDR3 is TGTGCCAGCAGCTCCCGGCGGAAATCCATAGCGGGAGGGCGCTACGAGCAGTACTTC.

This clonotype was observed at least ten times. At one end the junction does not follow the germline gene, possibly because of a read error. This chain connects TRBV12-3 or TRBV12-4 to TRBJ1-2, with no clear D. This CDR3 is 13 amino acids long. This chain's CDR3 is CASSLESGWGYTF. The DNA of the CDR3 is TGTGCCAGCAGCTTAGAGTCGGGATGGGGCTACACCTTC.

The table lists this clonotype with many counts. In DNA form, the CDR3 reads TGCGCCAGCAGCTCGGGGGCAGATCAGCCCCAGCATTTT. Residues: CASSSGADQPQHF. This chain connects TRBV10-2 to TRBJ1-5; D perhaps matches TRBD1 (6 bases). The CDR3 runs 13 residues. Germline V lookup: CDR1 WSHSY, CDR2 SAAADI. Trimming left V 6 bases short and J 5 bases short, with 11 bases between.

This clonotype was counted a single time. The gene calls are TRBV12-3 or TRBV12-4 and TRBJ2-7, with TRBD1 as a possible D gene (6 bases). Trimming took 1 base from V and 1 from J, leaving 11 bases between them. This CDR3 spans 15 amino acids. The CDR3: CASSLEGHVSYEQYF. Here the CDR3 DNA reads TGTGCCAGCAGTTTAGAGGGACACGTATCCTACGAGCAGTACTTC.

The sample holds many counts of this clonotype. This rearrangement joins TRBV18 to TRBJ2-2; TRBD1 is a possible D gene (5 bases). The CDR3 is 17 residues long. Per the germline V gene, CDR1 is KGHSH and CDR2 is LQKENI. V lost 1 base and J lost 1, with 13 bases in between. The CDR3 DNA reads TGTGCCAGCTCACCACGGGGCTACCTTATGAACACCGGGGAGCTGTTTTTT. This translates into CASSPRGYLMNTGELFF.

CDR3 amino acids: CASSTRQLVSSGNTIYF. CDR3 sequence (DNA): TGTGCCAGCAGCACAAGACAGCTAGTGTCCTCTGGAAACACCATATATTTT. The rearrangement links TRBV11-1 to TRBJ1-3; possible D gene TRBD1, 5 bases. V was cut by 5 bases and J by 0 bases, with 17 bases left in between. This CDR3 has 17 amino acids. Germline CDR1 SGHAT, CDR2 FQDESV (reference sequence).

This clonotype has at least ten counts. The chain links TRBV6-5 to TRBJ1-1; D is uncertain. The CDR3 is made up of 15 amino acids. V was shortened by 0 bases and J by 5 bases, with 13 bases between the two germline ends. CDR1 is MNHEY, CDR2 SVGAGI, per germline. CDR3 nucleotide sequence: TGTGCCAGCAGTTACTCGAAACACTCGAGGACTGAAGCTTTCTTT. Protein product: CASSYSKHSRTEAFF.

This clonotype came up many times. V gene TRBV15 combines with J gene TRBJ1-2; D ambiguous. Trimming removed 2 bases from V and 0 bases from J, with 13 bases in between. The CDR3 contains 16 residues. Germline V lookup: CDR1 LNHNV, CDR2 YYDKDF (reference sequence). The CDR3 nucleotides are TGTGCCACCAGCAGATCCCGGCAGTCCCCTAACTATGGCTACACCTTC. The encoded protein is CATSRSRQSPNYGYTF.